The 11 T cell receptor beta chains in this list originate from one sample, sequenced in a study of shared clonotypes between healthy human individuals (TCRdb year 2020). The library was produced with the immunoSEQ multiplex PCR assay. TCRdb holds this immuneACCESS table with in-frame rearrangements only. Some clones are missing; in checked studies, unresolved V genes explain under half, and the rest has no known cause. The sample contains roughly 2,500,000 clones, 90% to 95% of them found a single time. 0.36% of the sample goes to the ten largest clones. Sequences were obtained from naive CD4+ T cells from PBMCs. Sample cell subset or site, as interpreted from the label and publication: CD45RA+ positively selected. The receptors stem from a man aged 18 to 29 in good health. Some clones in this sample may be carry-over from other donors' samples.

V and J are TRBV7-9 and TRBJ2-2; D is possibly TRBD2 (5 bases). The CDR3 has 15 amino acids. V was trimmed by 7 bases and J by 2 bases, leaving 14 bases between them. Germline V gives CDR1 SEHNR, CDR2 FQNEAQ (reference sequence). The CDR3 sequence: CASTLGRVNTGELFF. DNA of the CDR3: TGTGCCAGCACCCTAGGGCGGGTTAACACCGGGGAGCTGTTTTTT.

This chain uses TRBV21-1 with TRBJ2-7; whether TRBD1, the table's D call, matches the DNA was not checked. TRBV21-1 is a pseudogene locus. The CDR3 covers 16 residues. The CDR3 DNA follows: TGTGCCCGCCAGAAAACCCGGGACAGCAGCTCCTACGAGCAGTACTTC. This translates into CARQKTRDSSSYEQYF.

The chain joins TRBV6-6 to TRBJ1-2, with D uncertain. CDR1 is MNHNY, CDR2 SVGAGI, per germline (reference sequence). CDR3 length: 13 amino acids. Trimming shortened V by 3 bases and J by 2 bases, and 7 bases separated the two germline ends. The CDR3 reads CASSYWSNYGYTF. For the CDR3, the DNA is TGTGCCAGCAGTTATTGGAGCAACTATGGCTACACCTTC.

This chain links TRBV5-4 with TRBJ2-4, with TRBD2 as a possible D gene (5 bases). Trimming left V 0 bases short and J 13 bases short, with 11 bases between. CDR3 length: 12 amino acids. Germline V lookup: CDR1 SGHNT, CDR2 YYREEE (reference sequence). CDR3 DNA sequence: TGTGCCAGCAGCTTGGCCGTTGGACTCCAGTACTTC. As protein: CASSLAVGLQYF. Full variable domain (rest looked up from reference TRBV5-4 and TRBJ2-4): ETGVTQSPTHLIKTRGQQVTLRCSSQSGHNTVSWYQQALGQGPQFIFQYYREEENGRGNFPPRFSGLQFPNYSSELNVNALELDDSALYLCASSLAVGLQYFGAGTRLSVL.

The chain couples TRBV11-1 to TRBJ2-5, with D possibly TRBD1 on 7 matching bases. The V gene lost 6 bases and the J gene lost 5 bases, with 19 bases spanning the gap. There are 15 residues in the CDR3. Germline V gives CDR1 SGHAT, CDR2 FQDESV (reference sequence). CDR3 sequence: CASRSGGTMGETQYF. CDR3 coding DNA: TGTGCCAGCAGGTCAGGGGGGACCATGGGTGAGACCCAGTACTTC.

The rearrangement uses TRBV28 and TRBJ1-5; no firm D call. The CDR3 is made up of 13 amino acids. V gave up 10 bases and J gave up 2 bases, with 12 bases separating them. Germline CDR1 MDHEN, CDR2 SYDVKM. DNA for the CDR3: TGTGCCACCCATTGGCCCGGCAATCAGCCCCAGCATTTT. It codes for CATHWPGNQPQHF.

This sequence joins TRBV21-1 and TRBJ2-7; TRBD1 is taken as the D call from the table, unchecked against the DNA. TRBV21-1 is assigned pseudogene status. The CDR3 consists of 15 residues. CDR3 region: CASSKAGTGTYEQYF. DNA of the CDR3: TGTGCCAGCAGCAAAGCCGGGACAGGAACCTACGAGCAGTACTTC.

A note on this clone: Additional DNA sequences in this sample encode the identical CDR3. For the CDR3, the DNA is TGTGCCAGCAGTTTGGCGGGGGGAAATGGCTACACCTTC. Residues: CASSLAGGNGYTF. This chain joins TRBV28 and TRBJ1-2; perhaps TRBD1 as D (5 bases). V was pared by 3 bases and J by 6 bases, with 11 bases between. The CDR3 extends over 13 amino acids. The V gene's germline CDR1 is MDHEN and CDR2 SYDVKM.

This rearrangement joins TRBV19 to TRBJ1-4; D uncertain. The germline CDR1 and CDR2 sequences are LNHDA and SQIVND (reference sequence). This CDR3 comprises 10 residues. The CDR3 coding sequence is TGTGGAGCAACTAATGAAAAACTGTTTTTT. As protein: CGATNEKLFF.

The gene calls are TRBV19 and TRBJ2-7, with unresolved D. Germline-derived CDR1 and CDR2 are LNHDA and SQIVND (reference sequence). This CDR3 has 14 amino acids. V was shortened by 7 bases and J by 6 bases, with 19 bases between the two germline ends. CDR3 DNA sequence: TGTGCCAGTACCCTCAGGTTTTTGGGTTCCGAGCAGTACTTC. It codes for CASTLRFLGSEQYF.

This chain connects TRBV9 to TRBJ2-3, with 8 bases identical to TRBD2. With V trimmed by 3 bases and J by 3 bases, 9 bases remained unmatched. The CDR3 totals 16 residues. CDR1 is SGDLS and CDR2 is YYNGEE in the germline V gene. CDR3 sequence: CASSAAAGDGTDTQYF. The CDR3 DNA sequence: TGTGCCAGCAGCGCCGCAGCGGGAGACGGTACAGATACGCAGTATTTT.